Below, 10 T cell receptor beta chains from the same sample are listed, as sequenced in a study of T cells expressing NK-cell markers. TCRdb re-called the 5' RACE reads, yielding one record per CDR3 amino acid sequence without DNA. The sample table includes roughly 390,000 distinct CDR3 sequences. The sample comprised blood T cells: a sorted CD56 or NKG2C T cell subset, CD4+ or CD8+ T cells, or bulk PBMC T cells (not recorded which). The receptors originated from a man between 18 and 69 years old in good health.

The chain has TRBV29-1 and TRBJ2-1; as DNA is missing, the TRBD2 call by TCRdb cannot be tested. Germline loops: CDR1 SQVTM, CDR2 ANQGSEA. The CDR3 contains 11 residues. The CDR3 loop is CSGRAPNEQFF.

The V call is TRBV9, the J call TRBJ2-1; TCRdb designates TRBD2, a call that cannot be tested without DNA. Germline V gene lookup returns CDR1 SGDLS and CDR2 YYNGEE. This CDR3 is built from 14 residues. The CDR3 reads CASSSAGGGDEQFF.

V usage is TRBV7-8 and J usage is TRBJ2-7. The CDR3 has 13 amino acids. CDR1 is SGHVS and CDR2 is FQNEAQ in the germline V gene. CDR3 amino acids: CASSLGRPYEQYF.

The chain uses TRBV5-5 and TRBJ2-7; the D call of TRBD1 rests on TCRdb alone, since no DNA is present to check it. The CDR3 loop spans 16 amino acids. Germline values: CDR1 SGHKS, CDR2 YYEKEE (reference sequence). The CDR3 is CASSLKGQGLVYEQYF. The complete variable domain, with remaining parts taken from reference TRBV5-5 and TRBJ2-7, reads DAGVTQSPTHLIKTRGQQVTLRCSPISGHKSVSWYQQVLGQGPQFIFQYYEKEERGRGNFPDRFSARQFPNYSSELNVNALLLGDSALYLCASSLKGQGLVYEQYFGPGTRLTVT.

The chain employs TRBV19 and TRBJ2-3; TCRdb outputs TRBD1, but without DNA this stays unchecked. This CDR3 has 15 amino acids. Per the germline V gene, CDR1 is LNHDA and CDR2 is SQIVND (reference sequence). The CDR3: CASSIDRGVSYAQYF.

The V and J genes are TRBV18 and TRBJ2-3; TCRdb's D gene call, TRBD2, goes unchecked for lack of DNA. Germline CDR1 and CDR2: KGHSH and LQKENI. This CDR3 has 15 amino acids. The CDR3 region is CASSPIPAGRDTQYF.

The V and J genes are TRBV28 and TRBJ2-3. The CDR3 totals 11 residues. In germline, CDR1 is MDHEN, CDR2 SYDVKM. CDR3 region: CASGGADTQYF. Looking up the rest from reference TRBV28 and TRBJ2-3 gives the full variable domain: DVKVTQSSRYLVKRTGEKVFLECVQDMDHENMFWYRQDPGLGLRLIYFSYDVKMKEKGDIPEGYSVSREKKERFSLILESASTNQTSMYLCASGGADTQYFGPGTRLTVL.

The chain carries TRBV9 and TRBJ2-1; as DNA is missing, the TRBD2 call by TCRdb cannot be tested. CDR1 SGDLS and CDR2 YYNGEE come from the germline V gene. This CDR3 has 16 amino acids. This CDR3 is CASSVVASGGAGEQFF.

The chain has TRBV7-9 and TRBJ1-2; the D call from TCRdb, TRBD1, cannot be confirmed without DNA. The length of the CDR3 is 14 residues. CDR1 and CDR2 (germline): SEHNR, FQNEAQ (reference sequence). CDR3 residues: CASSSTGEFGGYTF.

V is TRBV20-1 and J is TRBJ2-5; the TRBD2 assignment by TCRdb is unverifiable without DNA. CDR3 length: 15 amino acids. Germline V gene sequence: CDR1 DFQATT, CDR2 SNEGSKA (reference sequence). This chain's CDR3 is CSARDRKSGAETQYF.